Listed below are T cell receptor beta chains from one sample, sequenced in a study of CD8+CD57+ T cells in acquired aplastic anemia. Via MiXCR, TCRdb re-called the reads, giving one row per CDR3 protein. The sample records some 170,000 distinct CDR3 sequences, approximately 40% being singletons. The sequenced sample was sorted CD4+, CD8+, or CD8+CD57+ T cells (not recorded which) from PBMCs. All receptors come from a human donor in good health. Each CDR3 is given with its conserved first and last residue. D genes are given only for firm matches. Clone size, where shown, is once, few, many, or a class for clones that have expanded.

v_call: TRBV20-1
clone_size: few
d_call: -
j_call: TRBJ2-7
cdr3_nt: TGCAGTGCTAGAGTGCCAGGGGGGTACGAGCAGTACTTC
cdr3_aa: CSARVPGGYEQYF

v_call: TRBV19
clone_size: -
d_call: -
j_call: TRBJ1-4
cdr3_nt: TGTGCCAGTAGTATGGGGGGAAGGGAAAAACTGTTTTTT
cdr3_aa: CASSMGGREKLFF

v_call: TRBV6-5
clone_size: many
d_call: -
j_call: TRBJ2-3
cdr3_nt: TGTGCCAGCAGTTACTCGGGCGTCGTCCCAGATACGCAGTATTTT
cdr3_aa: CASSYSGVVPDTQYF

v_call: TRBV15
clone_size: -
d_call: -
j_call: TRBJ1-2
cdr3_nt: TGTGCCACCAGCAGGTCCCCAGGGACTGGCTACACCTTC
cdr3_aa: CATSRSPGTGYTF

v_call: TRBV6-2/TRBV6-3
clone_size: -
d_call: -
j_call: TRBJ2-2
cdr3_nt: TGTGCCAGCAGTTATCCAACCGGGGAGCTGTTTTTT
cdr3_aa: CASSYPTGELFF

v_call: TRBV5-4
clone_size: many
d_call: -
j_call: TRBJ1-1
cdr3_nt: TGTGCCAGCAGCCGGTATGGGGAGGGGAACACTGAAGCTTTCTTT
cdr3_aa: CASSRYGEGNTEAFF

v_call: TRBV20-1
clone_size: -
d_call: TRBD1
j_call: TRBJ1-2
cdr3_nt: TGCAGTGCCGGAGGGGGCGCTTCCTATGGCTACACCTTC
cdr3_aa: CSAGGGASYGYTF

v_call: TRBV2
clone_size: -
d_call: -
j_call: TRBJ1-6
cdr3_nt: TGTGCTAGCAGCCAGGGAATAAGCTCCTATAATTCACCCCTCCACTTT
cdr3_aa: CASSQGISSYNSPLHF

v_call: TRBV20-1
clone_size: -
d_call: TRBD1
j_call: TRBJ2-5
cdr3_nt: TGCAGTGCTAGCCCCAGAGGGACAGGCCGCCAAGAGACCCAGTACTTC
cdr3_aa: CSASPRGTGRQETQYF

v_call: TRBV15
clone_size: -
d_call: -
j_call: TRBJ2-5
cdr3_nt: TGTGCCACCAGCCAGAGAAGGAGCGCTTACCAAGAGACCCAGTACTTC
cdr3_aa: CATSQRRSAYQETQYF

v_call: TRBV11-3
clone_size: -
d_call: -
j_call: TRBJ2-5
cdr3_nt: TGTGCCAGCAGCCATGGGACAACCTTCCAGGAGACCCAGTACTTC
cdr3_aa: CASSHGTTFQETQYF

v_call: TRBV2
clone_size: -
d_call: TRBD1
j_call: TRBJ2-3
cdr3_nt: TGTGCCAGCCTACAGGGGGGTTCCACAGATACGCAGTATTTT
cdr3_aa: CASLQGGSTDTQYF

v_call: TRBV24-1
clone_size: -
d_call: -
j_call: TRBJ2-3
cdr3_nt: TGTGCCACCAGTGATCAGGGACTTCAAGAAGACACAGATACGCAGTATTTT
cdr3_aa: CATSDQGLQEDTDTQYF

v_call: TRBV7-3
clone_size: -
d_call: TRBD1
j_call: TRBJ2-7
cdr3_nt: TGTGCCAGCAGCTTAGAGACAGGGGACCGAGCCGAGCAGTACTTC
cdr3_aa: CASSLETGDRAEQYF

v_call: TRBV11-1
clone_size: many
d_call: -
j_call: TRBJ1-4
cdr3_nt: TGTGCCAGCAGCCAACCAGGGATTTTGGAAAAACTGTTTTTT
cdr3_aa: CASSQPGILEKLFF

v_call: TRBV7-7
clone_size: -
d_call: -
j_call: TRBJ2-5
cdr3_nt: TGTGCTAGCAGCTTAGGAGGGCTTCCGGGAATTGAGGGAGAGACCCGGTACTTC
cdr3_aa: CASSLGGLPGIEGETRYF

v_call: TRBV11-3
clone_size: many
d_call: -
j_call: TRBJ2-1
cdr3_nt: TGTGCCAGCAGCTTAGATCAGGAGGGCGAGCAGTTCTTC
cdr3_aa: CASSLDQEGEQFF

v_call: TRBV7-2
clone_size: -
d_call: TRBD1
j_call: TRBJ1-5
cdr3_nt: TGTGCCAGCAGCGCGGACAGGCCCGATCAGCCCCAGCATTTT
cdr3_aa: CASSADRPDQPQHF

v_call: TRBV6-5
clone_size: many
d_call: -
j_call: TRBJ2-3
cdr3_nt: TGTGCCAGCAGTTACGGCAGGAGGGAATCGGCAGATACGCAGTATTTT
cdr3_aa: CASSYGRRESADTQYF

v_call: TRBV2
clone_size: many
d_call: TRBD1
j_call: TRBJ1-5
cdr3_nt: TGTGCCAGCAGCAAAGCAGGGGGCGGTCAGCCCCAGCATTTT
cdr3_aa: CASSKAGGGQPQHF

v_call: TRBV7-9
clone_size: -
d_call: -
j_call: TRBJ2-2
cdr3_nt: TGTGCCAGCAGCTTTCTTGATCCCGGGGAGCTGTTTTTT
cdr3_aa: CASSFLDPGELFF

v_call: TRBV27
clone_size: -
d_call: TRBD1
j_call: TRBJ1-5
cdr3_nt: TGTGCCAGCAGTTCAGGGGGACCTCAGCCCCAGCATTTT
cdr3_aa: CASSSGGPQPQHF

v_call: TRBV5-4
clone_size: few
d_call: TRBD2
j_call: TRBJ2-1
cdr3_nt: TGTGCCAGCAGCTATTCTGAGACTAGCACACGGCTGAGCTCCTACAATGAGCAGTTCTTC
cdr3_aa: CASSYSETSTRLSSYNEQFF

v_call: TRBV20-1
clone_size: many
d_call: -
j_call: TRBJ1-3
cdr3_nt: TGCAGTGCTTTTCCCAAGACAGGTTCGTCCTCTGGAAACACCATATATTTT
cdr3_aa: CSAFPKTGSSSGNTIYF

v_call: TRBV6-2/TRBV6-3
clone_size: -
d_call: -
j_call: TRBJ1-6
cdr3_nt: TGTGCCAGCAGTTACCCCATAGGCTCAGGGAGCTCCTATAATTCACCCCTCCACTTT
cdr3_aa: CASSYPIGSGSSYNSPLHF

v_call: TRBV5-4
clone_size: few
d_call: -
j_call: TRBJ2-2
cdr3_nt: TGTGCCAGCAGCTATGGGATGGACACCGGGGAGCTGTTTTTT
cdr3_aa: CASSYGMDTGELFF

v_call: TRBV24-1
clone_size: many
d_call: TRBD1
j_call: TRBJ2-1
cdr3_nt: TGTGCCACCGGATTTGACAGGGGGCCCTACAATGAGCAGTTCTTC
cdr3_aa: CATGFDRGPYNEQFF